The entry that follows covers one T cell receptor (beta chain) sequence. Its cognate antigen is unknown. Using immunoSEQ multiplex PCR, the repertoire was profiled, and TCRdb retains in-frame clones only, with some absent. Among 60,000 to 70,000 clones, approximately 89% were seen once, and the ten largest hold around 13%. This record comes from a study of OX40 agonist ivuxolimab in advanced cancers. Study context: Among those treated, three patients had partial responses, one with hepatocellular carcinoma and two with cutaneous melanoma. Study observations and caveats: Not determined was the antigen specificity of the expanded peripheral T cells. With doses of 0.1-3.0 mg/kg, partial responders showed among the lowest clonal expansion.

The V and J ends lost 2 bases and 7 bases, in that order; junction bases with no gene match: 3. This CDR3 is built from 14 residues. From germline, CDR1 is LNHDA and CDR2 SQIVND (reference sequence). The source was CD4+ or CD8+ T cells sorted from blood, collected in a trial of the OX40 agonist ivuxolimab. The TCR was taken from an adult with an advanced solid tumor such as melanoma, head and neck, liver or kidney cancer. The rearrangement joins TRBV19 to TRBJ2-1; TRBD2 matches 9 bases. This chain's CDR3 is CASSILAGVNEQFF. CDR3 DNA sequence: TGTGCCAGTAGTATATTAGCGGGAGTAAATGAGCAGTTCTTC.